Listed here are 12 T cell receptor beta chains from one sample, sequenced in a study of OX40 agonist ivuxolimab in advanced cancers. Profiled with immunoSEQ multiplex PCR; TCRdb holds only in-frame clones, not every one. This sample carries approximately 60,000 clones, 81% of them seen once, and the ten largest clones take approximately 1%. This specimen was CD4+ or CD8+ T cells sorted from blood, taken in a trial of the OX40 agonist ivuxolimab. These receptors were taken from an adult with an advanced solid tumor such as melanoma, head and neck, liver or kidney cancer.

V usage is TRBV5-4 and J usage is TRBJ2-7, with TRBD1 matching over 8 bases. This CDR3 has 14 residues. The V segment lost 4 bases and the J segment 2 bases; nucleotides outside the gene matches: 5. CDR1 is SGHNT and CDR2 is YYREEE in the germline V gene (reference sequence). The CDR3, as DNA: TGTGCCAGCAGCCCCCAACAGGGGGCCTACGAGCAGTACTTC. Protein: CASSPQQGAYEQYF.

This chain joins TRBV19 and TRBJ1-1; 9 bases fit TRBD1. Germline lookup yields CDR1 LNHDA and CDR2 SQIVND (reference sequence). With 6 bases clipped from V and 5 bases from J, the junction kept 7 bases outside the gene matches. The CDR3 is made up of 14 amino acids. The CDR3 region is CASSKQGAVTEAFF. CDR3 DNA sequence: TGTGCCAGTAGCAAACAGGGGGCAGTGACTGAAGCTTTCTTT.

CDR3 protein: CSARATSNEQYF. The CDR3 DNA sequence: TGCAGCGCCCGGGCCACGAGCAACGAGCAGTACTTC. The chain combines TRBV29-1 with TRBJ2-7; D unclear. The CDR3 spans 12 residues. V lost 7 bases and J 5 bases, leaving 15 bases between the germline ends. In germline, CDR1 is SQVTM, CDR2 ANQGSEA.

This clone was found a few times. This chain links TRBV30 with TRBJ1-2; the D is unclear. Between the trimmed V and J ends, which lost 0 bases and 8 bases, there was a span of 13 bases. This CDR3 contains 13 residues. The germline CDR1 and CDR2 sequences are GTSNPN and SVGIG (reference sequence). The CDR3 region is CAWSVLLYGGYTF. CDR3 coding DNA: TGTGCCTGGAGTGTACTGCTCTATGGAGGCTACACCTTC. Together with reference TRBV30 and TRBJ1-2, the CDR3 gives the full variable domain: SQTIHQWPATLVQPVGSPLSLECTVEGTSNPNLYWYRQAAGRGLQLLFYSVGIGQISSEVPQNLSASRPQDRQFILSSKKLLLSDSGFYLCAWSVLLYGGYTFGSGTRLTVV.

The chain uses TRBV5-6 and TRBJ2-1, with D hard to call. Germline loops: CDR1 SGHDT, CDR2 YYEEEE. V lost 3 bases and J 10 bases, leaving 8 bases between the germline ends. The CDR3 length is 11 residues. The CDR3 DNA reads as TGTGCCAGCAGCTCCCAGGTCGAGCAGTTCTTC. Amino acids: CASSSQVEQFF.

V is TRBV10-3 and J is TRBJ2-7; 11 positions agree with TRBD1. Germline CDR1 is ENHRY and CDR2 is SYGVKD. CDR3 length: 16 residues. The junction had 11 bases not matched to a gene; V was cut back by 4 bases and J by 6 bases. CDR3 protein: CAISGGPGQGASEQYF. CDR3 bases: TGTGCCATCAGTGGGGGACCCGGACAGGGGGCCAGCGAGCAGTACTTC.

The rearrangement links TRBV6-5 to TRBJ1-5; D is unclear. V lost 4 bases, J lost 7 bases, and 8 bases lay in between. The CDR3 length is 12 residues. Germline loops: CDR1 MNHEY, CDR2 SVGAGI. The CDR3 region is CASSSGIQPQHF. CDR3 sequence (DNA): TGTGCCAGCAGTTCTGGGATCCAGCCCCAGCATTTT.

The chain has TRBV2 and TRBJ1-4; no reliable D call. Germline V lookup: CDR1 SNHLY, CDR2 FYNNEI. V was trimmed by 1 base and J by 3 bases, leaving 9 bases between them. The CDR3 is 15 residues long. The CDR3 nucleotides read TGTGCCAGCAGTGAAGACGCAGGATCTAATGAAAAACTGTTTTTT. It specifies CASSEDAGSNEKLFF.

The rearrangement links TRBV6-1 to TRBJ1-2; D ambiguous. In germline, CDR1 is MNHNS, CDR2 SASEGT. The CDR3 has 14 residues. V was cut by 6 bases and J by 3 bases, with 14 bases left in between. CDR3 protein: CASRDGGTYYGYTF. The CDR3 DNA sequence: TGTGCCAGCAGGGACGGAGGAACCTACTATGGCTACACCTTC.

The chain has TRBV28 and TRBJ2-2; D unclear. The V end lost 4 bases, the J end lost 4 bases, and 16 bases lay between the germline ends. The CDR3 is 16 amino acids. Germline assignment: CDR1 MDHEN and CDR2 SYDVKM. The CDR3 sequence: CASSSIRTVATGELFF. Here the CDR3 DNA reads TGTGCCAGCAGTTCCATTCGGACGGTAGCCACCGGGGAGCTGTTTTTT.

The chain joins TRBV5-1 to TRBJ2-3; D is unresolved. The CDR3 has 14 residues. Germline CDR1 and CDR2: SGHRS and YFSETQ. Deletions cut 2 bases from V and 0 bases from J, with 7 bases between. CDR3: CASSFSTSTDTQYF. In DNA form, the CDR3 reads TGCGCCAGCAGCTTTTCAACCAGCACAGATACGCAGTATTTT.

The chain links TRBV6-1 to TRBJ1-4, with D tentatively TRBD1 (5 bases). The CDR3 contains 14 residues. CDR1 and CDR2 from the germline V gene are MNHNS and SASEGT. Trimming took 8 bases from V and 5 from J, leaving 15 bases between them. For the CDR3, the DNA is TGTGCCAGCTCCCCGAGACGGGGGAATGAAAAACTGTTTTTT. Protein product: CASSPRRGNEKLFF.